This T cell receptor (beta chain) was observed in a study of PD-L1 blockade in urothelial cancer. The assay was immunoSEQ multiplex PCR, and TCRdb's table has in-frame clones only and misses some. The repertoire holds approximately 93,000 clones, with 83% as singletons. This sample's time point: peripheral blood 6 weeks after treatment start. This CDR3 contains 16 residues. Germline lookup yields CDR1 SGHAT and CDR2 FQNNGV. J gave up 0 bases and V 4 bases, and 6 bases lay outside the gene matches. The V gene is TRBV11-2, the J gene TRBJ2-1; 7 nucleotides align to TRBD2. The receptor's source is a man aged 70 or older with urothelial cancer. The sequencing here drew on PBMCs, taken around atezolizumab (anti-PD-L1) treatment. The CDR3 DNA reads as TGTGCCAGCAGCTCCTTAGCGGGTGCCTCCTACAATGAGCAGTTCTTC. This codes for CASSSLAGASYNEQFF.